This record covers a single TCR beta chain. Its antigen is still unknown. Per-base qualities were not stored, and no clone one base away is much larger. The source of the sample is a study of a mutant IDH1 vaccine in newly diagnosed glioma (dated by TCRdb to the early 2020s). With regard to the full study: Patients were given eight vaccinations, in weeks 1, 3, 5, 7, 11, 15, 19 and 23, which matched visits V03 through V10. For exploratory analyses, around 23 treated patients had longitudinal TCRB deep sequencing done wherever samples were available. Prior to enrollment, standard therapy consisting of radiotherapy alone, temozolomide alone, or radiochemotherapy with temozolomide had been administered to patients, with the combination being received by most patients. Of the 32 treated patients, roughly 62% were male and approximately 40% were female, and the mean age was roughly 40 years. Peripheral blood was collected at six visits: V03 (baseline), V05, V07, V10, V12 and V13. In the chemotherapy-containing groups, vaccination started alongside temozolomide cycles, whereas in patients who had radiotherapy alone it started 4-6 weeks after radiotherapy. General study outcomes and caveats: Immune responses induced by the vaccine were seen in roughly 95% of patients across multiple MHC alleles. Availability determined which PBMC samples were chosen for TCRB deep sequencing. No apparent relationship was observed between pseudoprogression and alterations in the top peripheral T cell clonotypes detected by TCRB sequencing. It was noted by the authors that analyses of patient blood samples could not be reproduced owing to sample limitations.

Including the terminal cysteine and phenylalanine, the CDR3 comprises 11 residues. Only the CDR3 region is kept as DNA, spanning 33 bases read in frame from base 1. Reading the germline V gene gives CDR1 MGHDK and CDR2 SYGVNS. Between the V and J ends, shortened by 1 base and 7 bases respectively, the junction contains 3 bases. Library construction relied on the immunoSEQ multiplex PCR assay. Rearranged TCR beta chain sequences were amplified using the hsTCRB Kit according to the manufacturer's protocol. Sequencing of TCRB libraries was carried out on an Illumina MiSeq. Regarding the original processing steps: The proprietary platform of the kit vendor was used for demultiplexing, trimming and gene mapping. TCRdb limited this immuneACCESS table to in-frame rearrangements with V and J called. A share of clones is missing; checked studies link under half to unresolved V genes, and the rest is unexplained. The V and J calls and clone size come from that table; D and trimming were worked out from the DNA. For this sample the table gives under 55,000 clones, of which about 91% were detected only once. The leading ten clones occupy roughly 2.3% of the sample.

The sample's time point label, decoded: week 11, during vaccination. Each vaccine dose, consisting of 300 ug of a 20-mer mutant IDH1 peptide in Montanide, was administered subcutaneously with topical imiquimod. The donors had newly diagnosed IDH1-mutant astrocytomas of WHO grade 3 or 4 that showed loss of nuclear ATRX. The samples were drawn from NOA16, a multicentre, single-arm, open-label phase I trial in Germany that tested a mutant IDH1 peptide vaccine in humans for the first time. The DNeasy Blood and Tissue Kit was used to extract genomic DNA from EDTA blood for TCRB sequencing. Source: PBMCs, taken from a glioma patient whose treatment included an IDH1 peptide vaccine. The chain links TRBV25-1 with TRBJ2-3; the D segment cannot be called with confidence. The origin of this receptor is a man between 45 and 60 years old with glioma. The CDR3 corresponds to CASSEWYTQYF. The base sequence is TGTGCCAGCAGTGAATGGTATACGCAGTATTTT.